Listed here are 19 T cell receptor beta chains from one sample, sequenced in a study of OX40 agonist ivuxolimab in advanced cancers. TCRdb's table, derived via immunoSEQ multiplex PCR, lists solely in-frame clones and lacks some. In the table there are tens of thousands of clones, 91% of which are singletons. Specimen: CD4+ or CD8+ T cells sorted from blood, collected in a trial of the OX40 agonist ivuxolimab. All receptors come from an adult with an advanced solid tumor such as melanoma, head and neck, liver or kidney cancer.

The chain couples TRBV5-1 to TRBJ1-2; unclear D gene. Germline-derived CDR1 and CDR2 are SGHRS and YFSETQ. The CDR3 extends over 13 amino acids. The V gene lost 1 base and the J gene lost 3 bases, with 7 bases spanning the gap. The CDR3 DNA reads as TGCGCCAGCAGCTTGACCGAATACTATGGCTACACCTTC. Its translation is CASSLTEYYGYTF. The full variable domain, its missing parts supplied by reference TRBV5-1 and TRBJ1-2, is KAGVTQTPRYLIKTRGQQVTLSCSPISGHRSVSWYQQTPGQGLQFLFEYFSETQRNKGNFPGRFSGRQFSNSRSEMNVSTLELGDSALYLCASSLTEYYGYTFGSGTRLTVV.

V usage is TRBV14 and J usage is TRBJ1-4, with 7 bases fitting TRBD1. This CDR3 has 15 amino acids. CDR1 and CDR2 from the germline V gene are SGHDN and FVKESK. V shed 4 bases, J shed 6 bases, and the junction held 8 bases outside the gene matches. DNA for the CDR3: TGTGCCAGCAGCCCCCGGACAGGTGTCTATGAAAAACTGTTTTTT. This translates into CASSPRTGVYEKLFF.

The CDR3: CAISEGAGFSTDTQYF. The CDR3 DNA follows: TGTGCCATCAGTGAGGGGGCGGGCTTTAGCACAGATACGCAGTATTTT. The V gene is TRBV10-3, the J gene TRBJ2-3; D might be TRBD1 or TRBD2, each matching 5 bases. The CDR3 has 16 residues. The V end was cut by 2 bases, the J end by 0 bases, with 12 bases between. CDR1 is ENHRY, CDR2 SYGVKD, per germline.

A remark on this clone: Germline and junction disagree at one end, which may indicate a read error. CDR3 DNA sequence: TGTGCCAGCAGTTATTCCCGGACAAATTACAATGGGCAGTTCTTC. Translation: CASSYSRTNYNGQFF. The V and J genes are TRBV6-6 and TRBJ2-1; maybe TRBD1 (5 bases). Germline V gives CDR1 MNHNY, CDR2 SVGAGI (reference sequence). The CDR3 runs to 15 residues.

This chain connects TRBV4-1 to TRBJ1-5, with 7 bases identical to TRBD1. The CDR3 covers 18 residues. The ends lost 4 bases at V and 0 bases at J; junction bases unmatched: 12. Germline loops: CDR1 MGHRA, CDR2 YSYEKL. DNA for the CDR3: TGCGCCAGCAGCCTAACCCCCGGGACAGTGTATAGCAATCAGCCCCAGCATTTT. Amino acid sequence: CASSLTPGTVYSNQPQHF.

The chain has TRBV6-6 and TRBJ1-1, with D unclear. V lost 7 bases to trimming and J lost 1 base, with 1 base between them. From germline, CDR1 is MNHNY and CDR2 SVGAGI (reference sequence). The CDR3 spans 10 residues. CDR3: CASKNTEAFF. The CDR3 DNA follows: TGTGCCAGCAAGAACACTGAAGCTTTCTTT.

The gene calls are TRBV2 and TRBJ1-2; 7 bases map to TRBD1. The germline V gene encodes CDR1 SNHLY and CDR2 FYNNEI. The CDR3 consists of 13 residues. With V trimmed by 7 bases and J by 4 bases, 6 bases remained unmatched. The CDR3 DNA is TGTGCCAGCAACACAGGGGCGGGCTATGGCTACACCTTC. This translates into CASNTGAGYGYTF.

This chain links TRBV29-1 with TRBJ2-3; D is undetermined. Germline lookup yields CDR1 SQVTM and CDR2 ANQGSEA. The CDR3 loop spans 13 amino acids. Trimming shortened V by 4 bases and J by 7 bases, and 15 bases separated the two germline ends. CDR3 nucleotide sequence: TGCAGCGTTGTTAGGCAGCTTACAAATACGCAGTATTTT. It translates to CSVVRQLTNTQYF.

The rearrangement uses TRBV28 and TRBJ2-7; TRBD2 aligns across 7 bases. CDR3 length: 15 residues. The V gene's germline CDR1 is MDHEN and CDR2 SYDVKM. The V gene end was trimmed by 6 bases and the J gene end by 0 bases; junction bases not matched to a gene: 8. The chain's CDR3 is CASRLGAGPSYEQYF. CDR3 bases: TGTGCCAGCAGATTGGGAGCGGGACCCTCCTACGAGCAGTACTTC.

V gene TRBV5-6 combines with J gene TRBJ2-5; the D gene could be TRBD1 or TRBD2 (5 bases each). This CDR3 is 15 amino acids long. The V end lost 0 bases, the J end lost 5 bases, and 14 bases lay between the germline ends. CDR1 is SGHDT, CDR2 YYEEEE, per germline. The CDR3 region has the DNA TGTGCCAGCAGCTTGGGCGGGCAGGGTATTGAGACCCAGTACTTC. It is translated as CASSLGGQGIETQYF. Full variable domain (rest looked up from reference TRBV5-6 and TRBJ2-5): DAGVTQSPTHLIKTRGQQVTLRCSPKSGHDTVSWYQQALGQGPQFIFQYYEEEERQRGNFPDRFSGHQFPNYSSELNVNALLLGDSALYLCASSLGGQGIETQYFGPGTRLLVL.

The DNA for the CDR3 is TGCGCCAGCAGCTTGATGGGAACGAACACCGGGGAGCTGTTTTTT. It specifies CASSLMGTNTGELFF. The gene calls are TRBV5-1 and TRBJ2-2, with D unclear. This CDR3 contains 15 residues. Germline assignment: CDR1 SGHRS and CDR2 YFSETQ. V lost 1 base to trimming and J lost 0 bases, with 7 bases between them.

The CDR3 DNA sequence: TGCGCCAGCAGCTTTGGGCTCAATCAGCCCCAGCATTTT. It codes for CASSFGLNQPQHF. The rearrangement links TRBV5-1 to TRBJ1-5; no clear D. Trimming left V 2 bases short and J 3 bases short, with 6 bases between. This CDR3 spans 13 amino acids. The germline gives CDR1 SGHRS, CDR2 YFSETQ.

The chain has TRBV28 and TRBJ1-5; tentative D call: TRBD1 (5 bases). This CDR3 has 12 amino acids. V was trimmed by 5 bases and J by 5 bases, leaving 7 bases between them. The germline CDR1 and CDR2 sequences are MDHEN and SYDVKM. CDR3 amino acids: CASSLGHQPQHF. The DNA of the CDR3 is TGTGCCAGCAGTCTGGGGCATCAGCCCCAGCATTTT.

The chain joins TRBV6-5 to TRBJ2-1, with 7 bases that match TRBD1. Trimming took 3 bases from V and 2 from J; bases not matched to a gene: 4. Germline V CDR1 and CDR2: MNHEY, SVGAGI. The CDR3 extends over 15 amino acids. CDR3 nucleotide sequence: TGTGCCAGCAGTTATCGACAGGGACCCTACAATGAGCAGTTCTTC. This translates into CASSYRQGPYNEQFF.

CDR3 residues: CSGRTGYETQYF. The CDR3 DNA is TGCAGCGGCCGGACAGGGTACGAGACCCAGTACTTC. The V call is TRBV29-1, the J call TRBJ2-5; 8 positions agree with TRBD1. CDR3 size: 12 residues. Germline CDR1 reads SQVTM; CDR2 reads ANQGSEA. J gave up 5 bases and V 7 bases, and 6 bases lay outside the gene matches.

The genes are TRBV10-3 and TRBJ1-5; perhaps TRBD1 as D (5 bases). The CDR3 is made up of 16 amino acids. V lost 4 bases, J lost 4 bases, and 17 bases lay in between. Germline-derived CDR1 and CDR2 are ENHRY and SYGVKD. In DNA, the CDR3 is TGTGCCATCAGTGCATGGGGCCCCGAGAGTAATCAGCCCCAGCATTTT. It yields the protein CAISAWGPESNQPQHF.

The chain recombines TRBV5-4 with TRBJ2-1; 11 bases are a match to TRBD2. The CDR3 is 15 residues long. Germline CDR1 reads SGHNT; CDR2 reads YYREEE (reference sequence). V gave up 5 bases and J gave up 5 bases; unmatched junction bases: 6. The chain's CDR3 is CASSYSGRGDNEQFF. For the CDR3, the DNA is TGTGCCAGCAGTTATAGCGGGAGGGGAGACAATGAGCAGTTCTTC.

The rearrangement links TRBV10-3 to TRBJ1-5, with a possible D match to TRBD1 (5 bases). The germline CDR1 and CDR2 sequences are ENHRY and SYGVKD. This CDR3 has 15 amino acids. Deletions cut 4 bases from V and 4 bases from J, with 14 bases between. Written as DNA, the CDR3 is TGTGCCATCAGTGGCGGGAGGGAGGGGAATCAGCCCCAGCATTTT. It is translated as CAISGGREGNQPQHF.

V gene TRBV5-1 combines with J gene TRBJ1-2, with 12 positions matching TRBD1. V trimming: 6 bases; J trimming: 6 bases; junction bases outside the gene matches: 12. CDR1 is SGHRS, CDR2 YFSETQ, per germline. This CDR3 spans 16 amino acids. In nucleotides, the CDR3 is TGCGCCAGCACCATTTTTCCGGGACAGGGGGCAAATGGCTACACCTTC. Protein sequence: CASTIFPGQGANGYTF.